The clone carrying this T cell receptor beta chain was found a few times. The sample belongs to a study of cytomegalovirus exposure and HLA in healthy donors. The primer mix had 60 Vbeta and 13 Jbeta primers. The protocol was immunoSEQ multiplex PCR, while the TCRdb copy is restricted to in-frame clones and leaves out a portion. The data show 95,000 to 150,000 clones, 15% seen once. Healthy bone marrow donors formed the donor group. The V end was cut by 5 bases, the J end by 10 bases, with 17 bases between. CDR3 length: 13 residues. Germline assignment: CDR1 MNHNS and CDR2 SASEGT. The rearrangement uses TRBV6-1 and TRBJ1-1; no clear D gene. This clonotype was sampled from a woman younger than 30 in good health and CMV-seronegative. The material sequenced was PBMCs. The CDR3, as DNA: TGTGCCAGCAGTCCGGGTCCTACAACCCGAGCTTTCTTT. Residues: CASSPGPTTRAFF.